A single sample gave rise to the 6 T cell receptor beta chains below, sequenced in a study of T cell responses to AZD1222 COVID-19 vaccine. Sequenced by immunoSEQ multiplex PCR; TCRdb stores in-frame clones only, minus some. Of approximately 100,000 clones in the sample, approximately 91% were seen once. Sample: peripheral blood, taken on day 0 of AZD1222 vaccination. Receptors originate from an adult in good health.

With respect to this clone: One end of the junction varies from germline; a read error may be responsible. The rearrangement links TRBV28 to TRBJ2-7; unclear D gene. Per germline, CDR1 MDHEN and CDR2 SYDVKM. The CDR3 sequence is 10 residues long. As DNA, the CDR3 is TGTGTCAGCAGTCTCTACGAGCAGTACTTC. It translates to CVSSLYEQYF.

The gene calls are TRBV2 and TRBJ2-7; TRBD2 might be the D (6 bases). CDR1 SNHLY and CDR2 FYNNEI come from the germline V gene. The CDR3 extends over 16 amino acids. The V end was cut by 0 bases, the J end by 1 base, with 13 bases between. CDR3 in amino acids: CASSEALAGPSYEQYF. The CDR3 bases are TGTGCCAGCAGTGAAGCGCTTGCGGGGCCATCCTACGAGCAGTACTTC. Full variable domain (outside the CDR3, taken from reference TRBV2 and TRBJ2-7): EPEVTQTPSHQVTQMGQEVILRCVPISNHLYFYWYRQILGQKVEFLVSFYNNEISEKSEIFDDQFSVERPDGSNFTLKIRSTKLEDSAMYFCASSEALAGPSYEQYFGPGTRLTVT.

The CDR3 sequence is CASHTWGSNQPQHF. The CDR3 bases are TGTGCCAGCCATACTTGGGGTAGCAATCAGCCCCAGCATTTT. The V call is TRBV28, the J call TRBJ1-5; no firm D call. Trimming took 8 bases from V and 0 from J, leaving 11 bases between them. The CDR3 has 14 residues. The germline V gene has CDR1 MDHEN and CDR2 SYDVKM.

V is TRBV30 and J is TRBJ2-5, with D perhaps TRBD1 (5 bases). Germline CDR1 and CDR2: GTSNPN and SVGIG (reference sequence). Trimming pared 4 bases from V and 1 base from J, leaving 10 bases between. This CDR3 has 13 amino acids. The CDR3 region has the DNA TGTGCCTGGACCAGGGCGGTCCAAGAGACCCAGTACTTC. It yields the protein CAWTRAVQETQYF.

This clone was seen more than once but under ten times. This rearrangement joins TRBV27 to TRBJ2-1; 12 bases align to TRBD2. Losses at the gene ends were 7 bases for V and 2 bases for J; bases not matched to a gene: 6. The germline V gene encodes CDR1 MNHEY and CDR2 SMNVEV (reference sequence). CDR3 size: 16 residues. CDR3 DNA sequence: TGTGCCAGCATCTCCCTAGCGGGAGGGCCCTACAATGAGCAGTTCTTC. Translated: CASISLAGGPYNEQFF.

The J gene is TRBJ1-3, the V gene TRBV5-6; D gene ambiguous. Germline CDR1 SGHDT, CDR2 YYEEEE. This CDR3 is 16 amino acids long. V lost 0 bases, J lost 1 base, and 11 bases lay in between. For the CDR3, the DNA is TGTGCCAGCAGCTTGGGGACCGGGTCTTCTGGAAACACCATATATTTT. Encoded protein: CASSLGTGSSGNTIYF.